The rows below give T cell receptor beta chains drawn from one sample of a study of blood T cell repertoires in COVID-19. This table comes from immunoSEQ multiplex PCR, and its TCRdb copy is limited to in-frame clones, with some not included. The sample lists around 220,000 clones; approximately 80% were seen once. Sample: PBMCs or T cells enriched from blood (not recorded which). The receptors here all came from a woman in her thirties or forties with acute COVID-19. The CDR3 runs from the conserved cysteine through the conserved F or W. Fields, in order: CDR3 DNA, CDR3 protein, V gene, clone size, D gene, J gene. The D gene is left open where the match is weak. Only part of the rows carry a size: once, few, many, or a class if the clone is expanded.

cdr3_nt: TGTGCCAGCAGCCCCGGGAGTTACACTGAAGCTTTCTTT; cdr3_aa: CASSPGSYTEAFF; v_call: TRBV2; clone_size: once; d_call: -; j_call: TRBJ1-1
cdr3_nt: TGTGCCAGCAGTTTATGGGTCGGACAGGGAGGCAATCAGCCCCAGCATTTT; cdr3_aa: CASSLWVGQGGNQPQHF; v_call: TRBV28; clone_size: once; d_call: TRBD1; j_call: TRBJ1-5
cdr3_nt: TGTGCCTGGAGGGCGGGGATCTCCTACAATGAGCAGTTCTTC; cdr3_aa: CAWRAGISYNEQFF; v_call: TRBV30; clone_size: -; d_call: -; j_call: TRBJ2-1
cdr3_nt: TGTGCCTCCTGGTGGCCGAACACCGGGGAGCTGTTTTTT; cdr3_aa: CASWWPNTGELFF; v_call: TRBV30; clone_size: -; d_call: -; j_call: TRBJ2-2
cdr3_nt: TGTGCCAGCAGCCTAGGGACAGGAGGCTACACCTTC; cdr3_aa: CASSLGTGGYTF; v_call: TRBV7-2; clone_size: -; d_call: TRBD1; j_call: TRBJ1-2
cdr3_nt: TGTGCCAGCAGTTTCCCGGGACTAGTAAATCTCAATGAGCAGTTCTTC; cdr3_aa: CASSFPGLVNLNEQFF; v_call: TRBV27; clone_size: once; d_call: TRBD2; j_call: TRBJ2-1
cdr3_nt: TGTGCCAGCAGGGCGGGAACGCGAGGCACTGAAGCTTTCTTT; cdr3_aa: CASRAGTRGTEAFF; v_call: TRBV6-5; clone_size: once; d_call: -; j_call: TRBJ1-1
cdr3_nt: TGTGCCAGCAGCTTAGGACTAGGGGAGGGGGAGCTGTTTTTT; cdr3_aa: CASSLGLGEGELFF; v_call: TRBV9; clone_size: -; d_call: TRBD2; j_call: TRBJ2-2
cdr3_nt: TGTGCCAGCAGACAGGGGGCTACTCAGCCCCAGCATTTT; cdr3_aa: CASRQGATQPQHF; v_call: TRBV6-5; clone_size: -; d_call: TRBD1; j_call: TRBJ1-5
cdr3_nt: TGTGCCAGCAGTTCTGACAGAAATCAGCCCCAGCATTTT; cdr3_aa: CASSSDRNQPQHF; v_call: TRBV6-2/TRBV6-3; clone_size: few; d_call: -; j_call: TRBJ1-5
cdr3_nt: TGTGCCAGCAGTCCAACAGGGGAAACTGAAGCTTTCTTT; cdr3_aa: CASSPTGETEAFF; v_call: TRBV6-5; clone_size: -; d_call: TRBD1; j_call: TRBJ1-1
cdr3_nt: TGTGCCAGCAGTTACGGTCTAGCTCGAGAGACCCAGTACTTC; cdr3_aa: CASSYGLARETQYF; v_call: TRBV6-6; clone_size: once; d_call: -; j_call: TRBJ2-5
cdr3_nt: TGCGCCAGCTCCCTCGGGACAGGGGTTACCGGGGAGCTGTTTTTT; cdr3_aa: CASSLGTGVTGELFF; v_call: TRBV5-1; clone_size: -; d_call: TRBD1; j_call: TRBJ2-2
cdr3_nt: TGTGCCAGCAGTGAACTCCGGCAGCCCCAGCATTTT; cdr3_aa: CASSELRQPQHF; v_call: TRBV6-1; clone_size: -; d_call: -; j_call: TRBJ1-5
cdr3_nt: TGCAGCGTTGAAGATTTAGGAGTGGAGACCCAGTACTTC; cdr3_aa: CSVEDLGVETQYF; v_call: TRBV29-1; clone_size: few; d_call: -; j_call: TRBJ2-5
cdr3_nt: TGCAGCGTTGTAATGCGGGGGAGCACAGATACGCAGTATTTT; cdr3_aa: CSVVMRGSTDTQYF; v_call: TRBV29-1; clone_size: -; d_call: TRBD2; j_call: TRBJ2-3
cdr3_nt: TGTGCCAGCAGCATTATCGGGGATACGCAGTATTTT; cdr3_aa: CASSIIGDTQYF; v_call: TRBV11-2; clone_size: -; d_call: -; j_call: TRBJ2-3